This T cell receptor beta chain emerged from a study of control samples from healthy donors and cancer patients. This clone was recorded once. Germline V lookup: CDR1 LNHDA, CDR2 SQIVND (reference sequence). With V trimmed by 7 bases and J by 0 bases, 13 bases remained unmatched. CDR3 length: 18 residues. The table came from immunoSEQ multiplex PCR; TCRdb's copy has only in-frame clones and leaves some out. The sample lists tens of thousands of clones; approximately 93% were seen once. V is TRBV19 and J is TRBJ1-3, with 9 positions matching TRBD1. Specimen: PBMCs. The clonotype was recovered from a woman aged 40 to 49 with lung cancer. The CDR3 is CASTLPGGTGSSGNTIYF. CDR3 nucleotides: TGTGCCAGTACCCTCCCGGGGGGGACAGGGAGCTCTGGAAACACCATATATTTT.